This T cell receptor beta chain was retrieved from a study of regulatory T cells in long-lasting Graves disease. Study in general: Prior antithyroid drug treatment in newly diagnosed Graves' patients lasted under 3 months.

Through Arm-PCR of CDR3 regions and iRepertoire HTBI primers, TCR beta libraries were built. TCRdb processed the multiplex PCR reads anew with MiXCR; each CDR3 protein has one entry. This sample has about 360,000 distinct CDR3 sequences, with about 17% found just once. Study findings and constraints: Whereas 1,000 or so public clonotypes were shared by new patients, persistent patients shared more, at a few thousand.

The sample holds many counts of this clonotype. Its cognate antigen is unknown. Between the trimmed V and J ends, which lost 3 bases and 6 bases, there was a span of 8 bases. The CDR3 is 12 residues long. Germline V gene lookup returns CDR1 MDHEN and CDR2 SYDVKM. Time point meaning: newly diagnosed GD, antithyroid drugs for less than 3 months. Following extraction of RNA from PBMCs, that RNA was used to make the TCR library. It was by American Thyroid Association guidelines that Graves' disease was diagnosed. The same data also went into a second study, on T cells in Graves' hyperthyroidism and ophthalmopathy. That source reports: Used for diagnoses were clinical symptoms, serum thyroxine and TRAb, thyroid ultrasound and orbital computed tomography.

The clonotype originates from a woman aged 18 to 35 with Graves disease. Specimen: peripheral blood mononuclear cells (PBMCs), collected at new diagnosis, from a patient treated with antithyroid drugs. The J gene is TRBJ1-2, the V gene TRBV28; D is uncertain. Here the CDR3 reads CASSFTSDGYTF. The CDR3, as DNA: TGTGCCAGCAGTTTTACAAGCGATGGCTACACCTTC.